The TCR beta chain under discussion was sequenced for a study of CD8 T cells in ankylosing spondylitis. CDR1 MGHDK and CDR2 SYGVNS come from the germline V gene. This CDR3 has 14 residues. Trimming removed 0 bases from V and 5 bases from J, with 11 bases in between. TCRdb independently ran MiXCR on the 5' RACE reads; one entry per CDR3 protein. This sample has some 130,000 distinct CDR3 sequences, with about 7.3% found just once. In its sample, this clonotype was seen many times. The sequence was obtained from a female donor with ankylosing spondylitis or in good health (not recorded which). This sequence joins TRBV25-1 and TRBJ2-7; D uncertain. Sample: blood, either unsorted or a sorted T cell fraction (not recorded which). The CDR3 protein is CASSEYENRNEQYF. CDR3 bases: TGTGCCAGCAGTGAATATGAGAATAGAAACGAGCAGTACTTC.